The present TCR beta chain was sequenced within a study of control samples from healthy donors and cancer patients. The protocol was immunoSEQ multiplex PCR, while the TCRdb copy is restricted to in-frame clones and leaves out a portion. The sample lists 190,000 or so clones, approximately 92% seen once, with approximately 1.5% in the top ten. Germline assignment: CDR1 SNHLY and CDR2 FYNNEI. CDR3 length equals 13 residues. Trimming removed 4 bases from V and 3 bases from J, with 9 bases in between. This chain uses TRBV2 with TRBJ1-1; D gene unclear. The TCR sequence derives from a man between 18 and 29 years old in good health. Material: blood. The CDR3 coding sequence is TGTGCCAGCAGTGGTAGGGAATACACTGAAGCTTTCTTT. Its protein is CASSGREYTEAFF.